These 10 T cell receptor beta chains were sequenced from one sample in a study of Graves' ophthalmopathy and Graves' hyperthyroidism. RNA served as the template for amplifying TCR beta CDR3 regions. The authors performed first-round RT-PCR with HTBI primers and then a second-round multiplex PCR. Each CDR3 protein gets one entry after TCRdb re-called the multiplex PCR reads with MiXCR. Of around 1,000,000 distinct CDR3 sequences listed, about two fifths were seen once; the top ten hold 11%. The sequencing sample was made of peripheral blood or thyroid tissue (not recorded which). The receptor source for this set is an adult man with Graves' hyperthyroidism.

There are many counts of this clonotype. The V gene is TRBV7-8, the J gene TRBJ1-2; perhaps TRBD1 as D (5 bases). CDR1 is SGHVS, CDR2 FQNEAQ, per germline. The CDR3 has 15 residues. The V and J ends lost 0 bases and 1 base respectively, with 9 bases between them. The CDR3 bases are TGTGCCAGCAGCTTAGCGGGGGGAAGTAACTATGGCTACACCTTC. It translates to CASSLAGGSNYGYTF.

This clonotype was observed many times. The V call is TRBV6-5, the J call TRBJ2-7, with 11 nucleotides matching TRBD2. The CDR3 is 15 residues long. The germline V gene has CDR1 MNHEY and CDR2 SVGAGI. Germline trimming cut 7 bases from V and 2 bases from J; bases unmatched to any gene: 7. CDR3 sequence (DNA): TGTGCCAGCACTCCCCGTAGCGGGGGGGCCTACGAGCAGTACTTC. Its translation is CASTPRSGGAYEQYF.

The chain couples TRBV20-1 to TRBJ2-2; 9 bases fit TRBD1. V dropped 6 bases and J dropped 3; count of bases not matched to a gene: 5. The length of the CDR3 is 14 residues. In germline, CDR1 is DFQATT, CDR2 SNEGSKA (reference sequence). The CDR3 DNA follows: TGCAGTGCGCTAGGGACAGGGCACACCGGGGAGCTGTTTTTT. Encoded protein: CSALGTGHTGELFF.

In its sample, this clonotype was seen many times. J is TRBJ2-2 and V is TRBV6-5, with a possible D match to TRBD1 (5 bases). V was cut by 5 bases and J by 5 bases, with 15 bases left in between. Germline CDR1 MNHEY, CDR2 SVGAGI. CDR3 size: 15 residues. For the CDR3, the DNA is TGTGCCAGCAGTGCCCGGCGACAGCTAACCGGGGAGCTGTTTTTT. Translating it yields CASSARRQLTGELFF.

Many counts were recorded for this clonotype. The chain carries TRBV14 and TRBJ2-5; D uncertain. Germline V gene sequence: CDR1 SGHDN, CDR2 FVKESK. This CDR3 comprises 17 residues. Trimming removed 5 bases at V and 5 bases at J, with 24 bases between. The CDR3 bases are TGTGCCAGCAGCTCATTTCGCAGGAATGGTCCTCGGGAGACCCAGTACTTC. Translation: CASSSFRRNGPRETQYF.

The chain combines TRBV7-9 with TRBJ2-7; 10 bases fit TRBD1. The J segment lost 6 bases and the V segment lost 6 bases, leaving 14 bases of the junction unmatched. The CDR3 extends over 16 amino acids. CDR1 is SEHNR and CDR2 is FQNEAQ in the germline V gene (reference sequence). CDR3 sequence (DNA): TGTGCCAGCAGTACGCCTCGACAGGGGGCGGCGGCCGAGCAGTACTTC. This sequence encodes CASSTPRQGAAAEQYF.

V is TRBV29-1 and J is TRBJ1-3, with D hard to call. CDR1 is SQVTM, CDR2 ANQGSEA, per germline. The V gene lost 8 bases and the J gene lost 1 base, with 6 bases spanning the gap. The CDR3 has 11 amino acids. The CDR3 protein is CSLSSGNTIYF. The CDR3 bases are TGCAGCTTATCTTCTGGAAACACCATATATTTT.

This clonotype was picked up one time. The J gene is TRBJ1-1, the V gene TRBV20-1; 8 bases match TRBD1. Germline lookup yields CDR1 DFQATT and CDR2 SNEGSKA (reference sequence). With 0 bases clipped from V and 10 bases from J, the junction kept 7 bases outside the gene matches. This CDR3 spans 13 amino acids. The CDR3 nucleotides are TGCAGTGCTAGAGATCAGGACAGGGAGTCAGCTTTCTTT. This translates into CSARDQDRESAFF.

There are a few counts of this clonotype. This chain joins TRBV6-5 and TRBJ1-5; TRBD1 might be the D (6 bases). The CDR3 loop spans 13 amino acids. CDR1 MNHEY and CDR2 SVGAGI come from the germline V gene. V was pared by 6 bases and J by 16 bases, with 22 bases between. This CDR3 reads CASSVDITGLYHF. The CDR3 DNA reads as TGTGCCAGCAGCGTCGATATTACAGGGCTTTATCATTTT.

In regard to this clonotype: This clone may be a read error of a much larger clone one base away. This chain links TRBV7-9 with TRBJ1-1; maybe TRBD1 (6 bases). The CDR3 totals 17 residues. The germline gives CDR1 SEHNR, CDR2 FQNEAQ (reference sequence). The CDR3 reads CASSLRGGGQSNTETFF. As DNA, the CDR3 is TGTGCCAGCAGCTTACGCGGAGGGGGGCAGTCGAACACTGAAACTTTCTTT.